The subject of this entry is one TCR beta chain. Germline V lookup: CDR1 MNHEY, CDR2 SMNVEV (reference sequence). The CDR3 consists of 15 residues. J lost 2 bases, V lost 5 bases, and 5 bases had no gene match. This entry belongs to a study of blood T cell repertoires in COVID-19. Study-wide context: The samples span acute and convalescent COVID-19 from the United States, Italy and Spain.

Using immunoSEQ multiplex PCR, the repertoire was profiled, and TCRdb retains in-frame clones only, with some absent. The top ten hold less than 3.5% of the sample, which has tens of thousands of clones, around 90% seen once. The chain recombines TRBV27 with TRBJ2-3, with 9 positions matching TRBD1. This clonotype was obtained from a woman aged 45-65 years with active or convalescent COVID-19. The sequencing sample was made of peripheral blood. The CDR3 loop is CASSPRTGVTDTQYF. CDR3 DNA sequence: TGTGCCAGCAGTCCCCGGACAGGGGTCACAGATACGCAGTATTTT.